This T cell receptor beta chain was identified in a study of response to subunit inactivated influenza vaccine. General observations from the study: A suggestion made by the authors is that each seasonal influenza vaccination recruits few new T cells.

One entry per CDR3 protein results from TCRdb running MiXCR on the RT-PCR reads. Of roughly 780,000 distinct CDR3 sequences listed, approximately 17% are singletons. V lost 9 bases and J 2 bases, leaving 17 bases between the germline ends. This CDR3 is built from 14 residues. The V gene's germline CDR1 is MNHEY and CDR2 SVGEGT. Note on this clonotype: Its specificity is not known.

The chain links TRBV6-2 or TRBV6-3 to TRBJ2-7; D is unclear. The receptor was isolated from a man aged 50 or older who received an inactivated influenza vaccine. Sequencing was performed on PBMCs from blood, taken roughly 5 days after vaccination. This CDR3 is CASGAIELPYEQYF. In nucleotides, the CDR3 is TGTGCCAGTGGAGCGATTGAATTGCCCTACGAGCAGTACTTC.